These 32 T cell receptor beta chains share one sample of origin, sequenced in a study of T cells in localized non-small cell lung cancer. Sequenced by immunoSEQ multiplex PCR; TCRdb stores in-frame clones only, minus some. The sample includes roughly 89,000 clones, around 90% seen only once; the top ten take over 4%. Specimen: PBMCs, collected before any cancer treatment. These receptors were collected from a woman aged 35-70 years with stage II squamous cell lung carcinoma.

The chain couples TRBV2 to TRBJ2-7; 8 bases fit TRBD2. The CDR3 is 14 amino acids. V shed 2 bases and J 3 bases; nucleotides not matched to a gene: 3. The germline V gene has CDR1 SNHLY and CDR2 FYNNEI. The chain's CDR3 is CASSELAGDYEQYF. The CDR3, as DNA: TGTGCCAGCAGTGAACTAGCGGGTGACTACGAGCAGTACTTC. The variable domain in full, with the rest retrieved from reference TRBV2 and TRBJ2-7, is EPEVTQTPSHQVTQMGQEVILRCVPISNHLYFYWYRQILGQKVEFLVSFYNNEISEKSEIFDDQFSVERPDGSNFTLKIRSTKLEDSAMYFCASSELAGDYEQYFGPGTRLTVT.

The J gene is TRBJ2-7, the V gene TRBV11-2; 10 positions agree with TRBD2. Germline CDR1 reads SGHAT; CDR2 reads FQNNGV. The CDR3 length is 14 residues. With 6 bases clipped from V and 5 bases from J, the junction kept 7 bases outside the gene matches. CDR3: CASRLAGDLHEQYF. The CDR3 DNA is TGTGCCAGCAGGCTAGCGGGAGATCTACACGAGCAGTACTTC.

V usage is TRBV11-2 and J usage is TRBJ2-1, with D uncertain. The CDR3 loop spans 15 amino acids. Germline loops: CDR1 SGHAT, CDR2 FQNNGV. The V gene lost 7 bases and the J gene lost 9 bases, with 22 bases spanning the gap. Here the CDR3 reads CASMADLPKLGEQFF. In DNA, the CDR3 is TGTGCCAGCATGGCTGACCTTCCTAAACTGGGTGAGCAGTTCTTC. Supplemented by reference TRBV11-2 and TRBJ2-1, the full variable domain reads EAGVAQSPRYKIIEKRQSVAFWCNPISGHATLYWYQQILGQGPKLLIQFQNNGVVDDSQLPKDRFSAERLKGVDSTLKIQPAKLEDSAVYLCASMADLPKLGEQFFGPGTRLTVL.

The rearrangement joins TRBV15 to TRBJ2-1, with no clear D. Per the germline V gene, CDR1 is LNHNV and CDR2 is YYDKDF (reference sequence). The V end lost 0 bases, the J end lost 4 bases, and 10 bases lay between the germline ends. The CDR3 length is 15 residues. Here the CDR3 reads CATSRDNGVYNEQFF. The CDR3 nucleotides read TGTGCCACCAGCAGAGATAACGGAGTTTACAATGAGCAGTTCTTC.

This sequence joins TRBV6-4 and TRBJ1-5; 8 positions match TRBD1. From germline, CDR1 is MRHNA and CDR2 SNTAGT. V was clipped by 4 bases and J by 4 bases; unmatched bases: 12. The CDR3 length is 17 residues. The CDR3 sequence: CASSVRGPEGANQPQHF. The CDR3 bases are TGTGCCAGCAGTGTCAGGGGGCCGGAGGGGGCTAATCAGCCCCAGCATTTT.

The chain uses TRBV6-5 and TRBJ2-5, with no clear D. Germline V gives CDR1 MNHEY, CDR2 SVGAGI. The V gene lost 0 bases and the J gene lost 5 bases, with 10 bases spanning the gap. CDR3 size: 14 residues. In DNA form, the CDR3 reads TGTGCCAGCAGTTACTCGATACAGAAGGAGACCCAGTACTTC. Encoded protein: CASSYSIQKETQYF.

On this clone itself: Other DNA sequences of this sample code for an identical CDR3. The rearrangement uses TRBV6-5 and TRBJ1-2; TRBD1 matches 10 bases. There are 16 residues in the CDR3. With V trimmed by 2 bases and J by 4 bases, 7 bases remained unmatched. Per germline, CDR1 MNHEY and CDR2 SVGAGI. Here the CDR3 reads CASSYLRTGGSYGYTF. DNA for the CDR3: TGTGCCAGCAGTTACCTTCGGACAGGGGGGAGCTATGGCTACACCTTC.

V usage is TRBV7-2 and J usage is TRBJ2-3; no firm D call. The CDR3 has 12 amino acids. In germline, CDR1 is SGHTA, CDR2 FQGNSA. V lost 6 bases and J lost 6, with 10 bases in between. The CDR3 nucleotides read TGTGCCAGCAGACCCGACTGGGATACGCAGTATTTT. Translated, it gives CASRPDWDTQYF.

The V and J genes are TRBV15 and TRBJ2-1, with D perhaps matching TRBD2 (6 bases). The CDR3 extends over 16 amino acids. Trimming removed 3 bases at V and 4 bases at J, with 16 bases between. Per the germline V gene, CDR1 is LNHNV and CDR2 is YYDKDF (reference sequence). The chain's CDR3 is CATSRGVGGRYNEQFF. CDR3 DNA sequence: TGTGCCACCAGCAGGGGTGTGGGGGGTAGGTACAATGAGCAGTTCTTC.

V usage is TRBV7-6 and J usage is TRBJ1-4; TRBD1 matches at 8 bases. CDR1 SGHVS and CDR2 FNYEAQ come from the germline V gene. Unmatched junction bases numbered 6, after V lost 1 base and J lost 8 bases. The CDR3 spans 15 residues. The CDR3 loop reads CASSLEQGVGEKLFF. CDR3 nucleotide sequence: TGTGCCAGCAGCTTAGAACAGGGGGTAGGGGAAAAACTGTTTTTT. The full variable domain, with the rest looked up from reference TRBV7-6 and TRBJ1-4, is GAGVSQSPRYKVTKRGQDVALRCDPISGHVSLYWYRQALGQGPEFLTYFNYEAQQDKSGLPNDRFSAERPEGSISTLTIQRTEQRDSAMYRCASSLEQGVGEKLFFGSGTQLSVL.

CDR3 residues: CASSQEPRSYGYTF. As DNA, the CDR3 is TGCGCCAGCAGCCAAGAGCCTCGCAGTTATGGCTACACCTTC. The V gene is TRBV4-1, the J gene TRBJ1-2; D remains ambiguous. This CDR3 has 14 amino acids. Germline CDR1 is MGHRA and CDR2 is YSYEKL. The V end lost 0 bases, the J end lost 5 bases, and 10 bases lay between the germline ends.

This sequence joins TRBV18 and TRBJ1-3; D is possibly TRBD1 (5 bases). Germline-derived CDR1 and CDR2 are KGHSH and LQKENI. The CDR3 is 14 amino acids. The V gene lost 6 bases and the J gene lost 4 bases, with 13 bases spanning the gap. In DNA form, the CDR3 reads TGTGCCAGCTCTCCGAAGGGGATCGGAAACACCATATATTTT. Amino acids: CASSPKGIGNTIYF.

The J gene is TRBJ2-1, the V gene TRBV9; D is uncertain. Germline CDR1 is SGDLS and CDR2 is YYNGEE. The CDR3 has 13 amino acids. V was clipped by 0 bases and J by 8 bases, with 9 bases between them. The CDR3 region has the DNA TGTGCCAGCAGCGTAGGGATACGGGATGAGCAGTTCTTC. This encodes CASSVGIRDEQFF.

This sequence joins TRBV10-3 and TRBJ2-5; TRBD2 matches 8 bases. CDR3 length: 11 amino acids. Germline V lookup: CDR1 ENHRY, CDR2 SYGVKD. Trimming at V came to 7 bases and at J to 10 bases, leaving 5 bases not matched to a gene. CDR3 loop: CAITGGGVQYF. DNA of the CDR3: TGTGCCATCACGGGGGGGGGCGTCCAGTACTTC.

This clone occurred a few times. The same CDR3 can be traced to other DNA sequences in this sample. The genes are TRBV28 and TRBJ1-2; tentatively, D is TRBD1 (5 bases). The CDR3 sequence is 13 residues long. V gave up 2 bases and J gave up 5 bases, with 9 bases separating them. Germline-derived CDR1 and CDR2 are MDHEN and SYDVKM. CDR3 protein: CASSLKGAYGYTF. CDR3 DNA: TGTGCCAGCAGTTTAAAAGGGGCGTATGGCTACACCTTC.

CDR3 sequence reads: CAGLGTSYGYTF. CDR3 DNA: TGTGCCGGCCTAGGAACGTCCTATGGCTACACCTTC. The chain recombines TRBV6-1 with TRBJ1-2; D remains unclear. The CDR3 has 12 amino acids. Trimming took off 11 bases at V and 4 bases at J, with 14 bases between the two ends. Germline lookup yields CDR1 MNHNS and CDR2 SASEGT.

The V and J genes are TRBV5-1 and TRBJ2-1; 12 nucleotides align to TRBD2. V lost 3 bases, J lost 6 bases, and 10 bases stayed unmatched. The CDR3 consists of 17 residues. Germline V gene sequence: CDR1 SGHRS, CDR2 YFSETQ. CDR3 sequence: CASSSIPGTSGPNEQFF. CDR3 bases: TGCGCCAGCAGCTCAATTCCCGGGACTAGCGGGCCCAATGAGCAGTTCTTC.

The chain links TRBV6-5 to TRBJ1-1; 8 bases map to TRBD1. CDR1 and CDR2 (germline): MNHEY, SVGAGI. The CDR3 extends over 14 amino acids. Losses at the gene ends were 6 bases for V and 0 bases for J; bases not matched to a gene: 3. The CDR3 sequence: CASRSRGLNTEAFF. The CDR3 DNA reads as TGTGCCAGCAGGTCCAGGGGGCTGAACACTGAAGCTTTCTTT.

The chain couples TRBV7-9 to TRBJ1-1, with D uncertain. This CDR3 region has 13 residues. Trimming pared 3 bases from V and 1 base from J, leaving 6 bases between. Germline-derived CDR1 and CDR2 are SEHNR and FQNEAQ (reference sequence). CDR3 amino acids: CASSFNPNTEAFF. The CDR3 nucleotides are TGTGCCAGCAGCTTCAATCCGAACACTGAAGCTTTCTTT.

The chain joins TRBV5-1 to TRBJ2-3, with TRBD1 as a possible D gene (6 bases). Trimming pared 1 base from V and 2 bases from J, leaving 8 bases between. CDR3 size: 14 residues. Per germline, CDR1 SGHRS and CDR2 YFSETQ. CDR3 nucleotides: TGCGCCAGCAGCTTGCAGGGGTACACAGATACGCAGTATTTT. This encodes CASSLQGYTDTQYF.

This clone was seen just once. The J gene is TRBJ2-5, the V gene TRBV5-4; D uncertain. V lost 4 bases to trimming and J lost 2 bases, with 6 bases between them. The CDR3 is 12 amino acids. Germline CDR1 and CDR2: SGHNT and YYREEE (reference sequence). Here the CDR3 DNA reads TGTGCCAGCAGCACCGAACAAGAGACCCAGTACTTC. Translation gives CASSTEQETQYF.

V gene TRBV5-5 combines with J gene TRBJ1-4; 7 nucleotides line up with TRBD1. The CDR3 is 14 amino acids. The V and J ends lost 4 bases and 8 bases, in that order; junction bases with no gene match: 8. Germline V gene data show CDR1 as SGHKS and CDR2 as YYEKEE (reference sequence). The CDR3: CASSTGTAGEKLFF. In DNA form, the CDR3 reads TGTGCCAGCAGCACCGGGACAGCGGGCGAAAAACTGTTTTTT. Full variable domain (remainder filled in from reference TRBV5-5 and TRBJ1-4): DAGVTQSPTHLIKTRGQQVTLRCSPISGHKSVSWYQQVLGQGPQFIFQYYEKEERGRGNFPDRFSARQFPNYSSELNVNALLLGDSALYLCASSTGTAGEKLFFGSGTQLSVL.

V and J are TRBV27 and TRBJ1-2; D is possibly TRBD1 (6 bases). Trimming stripped 5 bases from V and 4 bases from J, with 14 bases between. The CDR3 extends over 14 amino acids. CDR1 and CDR2 from the germline V gene are MNHEY and SMNVEV (reference sequence). The CDR3 region has the DNA TGTGCCAGCAGTCCCCGTGGGGGCGGCTATGGCTACACCTTC. Amino acids: CASSPRGGGYGYTF.

The rearrangement uses TRBV5-4 and TRBJ1-2, with D uncertain. Per germline, CDR1 SGHNT and CDR2 YYREEE (reference sequence). The V and J ends lost 4 bases and 0 bases respectively, with 7 bases between them. This CDR3 contains 13 residues. The CDR3, as DNA: TGTGCCAGCAGCCCTTTAGCTAACTATGGCTACACCTTC. It yields the protein CASSPLANYGYTF.

The chain links TRBV7-9 to TRBJ1-1, with D perhaps matching TRBD1 (5 bases). The CDR3 sequence is 15 residues long. The ends were cut back, 1 base at V and 4 bases at J, with 13 bases in the middle. Germline-derived CDR1 and CDR2 are SEHNR and FQNEAQ (reference sequence). CDR3 region: CASSLVSGTVTEAFF. As DNA, the CDR3 is TGTGCCAGCAGCTTAGTTTCTGGGACCGTCACTGAAGCTTTCTTT.

This clone was seen only once. The chain links TRBV29-1 to TRBJ1-5; D is undetermined. The V and J ends lost 7 bases and 4 bases respectively, with 14 bases between them. Germline loops: CDR1 SQVTM, CDR2 ANQGSEA. CDR3 length equals 13 residues. CDR3 coding DNA: TGCAGCGCGGGGTCTGGCCTTAATCAGCCCCAGCATTTT. Translation: CSAGSGLNQPQHF.

CDR3 bases: TGTGCCAGCAAGAGGGGGCGCGATGGCTACACCTTC. Its protein is CASKRGRDGYTF. The chain couples TRBV28 to TRBJ1-2, with 7 bases aligning to TRBD1. Germline CDR1 reads MDHEN; CDR2 reads SYDVKM. This CDR3 spans 12 amino acids. V dropped 7 bases and J dropped 6; count of bases not matched to a gene: 5.

V and J are TRBV11-1 and TRBJ2-1, with 8 bases aligning to TRBD2. The germline V gene encodes CDR1 SGHAT and CDR2 FQDESV (reference sequence). J gave up 4 bases and V 4 bases, and 6 bases lay outside the gene matches. This CDR3 comprises 15 residues. CDR3 sequence: CASSSILAGYNEQFF. Here the CDR3 DNA reads TGTGCCAGCAGCTCAATCTTAGCGGGATACAATGAGCAGTTCTTC. The full variable domain, rest sourced from reference TRBV11-1 and TRBJ2-1, is EAEVAQSPRYKITEKSQAVAFWCDPISGHATLYWYRQILGQGPELLVQFQDESVVDDSQLPKDRFSAERLKGVDSTLKIQPAELGDSAMYLCASSSILAGYNEQFFGPGTRLTVL.

The rearrangement uses TRBV11-1 and TRBJ2-5, with a tentative D call TRBD1 (6 bases). CDR3 size: 14 residues. The germline V gene encodes CDR1 SGHAT and CDR2 FQDESV (reference sequence). The ends were cut back, 3 bases at V and 0 bases at J, with 8 bases in the middle. The CDR3 nucleotides are TGTGCCAGCAGCTTGGGGGCCTACCAAGAGACCCAGTACTTC. Translated, it gives CASSLGAYQETQYF.

The rearrangement links TRBV19 to TRBJ1-2, with a weak D call TRBD1 (6 bases). Germline CDR1 LNHDA, CDR2 SQIVND (reference sequence). This CDR3 spans 15 amino acids. V gave up 7 bases and J gave up 4 bases, with 19 bases separating them. This CDR3 reads CASTHSGTRTYGYTF. DNA for the CDR3: TGTGCCAGTACCCATTCCGGGACAAGAACCTATGGCTACACCTTC. Based on the CDR3 plus reference TRBV19 and TRBJ1-2, the full variable domain is DGGITQSPKYLFRKEGQNVTLSCEQNLNHDAMYWYRQDPGQGLRLIYYSQIVNDFQKGDIAEGYSVSREKKESFPLTVTSAQKNPTAFYLCASTHSGTRTYGYTFGSGTRLTVV.

The CDR3 loop reads CASSDSRGGTDTQYF. In nucleotides, the CDR3 is TGTGCCAGCAGTGACTCGCGGGGGGGCACAGATACGCAGTATTTT. The gene calls are TRBV25-1 and TRBJ2-3, with 8 bases lining up with TRBD2. The CDR3 sequence is 15 residues long. Per the germline V gene, CDR1 is MGHDK and CDR2 is SYGVNS. The V gene end was trimmed by 3 bases and the J gene end by 1 base; junction bases not matched to a gene: 3.

CDR3 loop: CASSYAHGDYRFEQFF. In DNA, the CDR3 is TGTGCCAGCAGCTACGCCCATGGGGACTACCGGTTTGAGCAGTTCTTC. This chain links TRBV27 with TRBJ2-1, with 7 bases matching TRBD2. In germline, CDR1 is MNHEY, CDR2 SMNVEV (reference sequence). V lost 6 bases and J lost 9; bases outside the gene matches: 17. The CDR3 totals 16 residues.